The following is a T cell receptor (beta chain) sequence with its context. The antigen remains unidentified. Sequencing used immunoSEQ multiplex PCR; TCRdb keeps in-frame clones, though not all of them. The table lists about 170,000 clones, over 75% of them singletons. This CDR3 is 14 amino acids long. The V end was cut by 4 bases, the J end by 9 bases, with 16 bases between. Germline values: CDR1 SGHTA, CDR2 FQGNSA. This sample stems from a study of T cell responses to AZD1222 COVID-19 vaccine. General observations from the study: The sample set comprised mostly white British donors with more females, and clonal diversity was possibly underestimated. Only 5 or 6 individuals given AZD1222 were seropositive at baseline. Repertoires were collected only later (after the peak T cell response had occurred). Researchers report vaccine-associated CD4 TCRs spanning spike, with dominance at 160-218 and 743-854.

The rearrangement joins TRBV7-2 to TRBJ1-5; D possibly corresponds to TRBD1 (5 bases). The material sequenced was peripheral blood, taken on day 0 of AZD1222 vaccination. This sequence was found in an adult in good health. The DNA for the CDR3 is TGTGCCAGCAGCTCGGGGACGGGTAAAGGGCCCCAGCATTTT. Encoded protein: CASSSGTGKGPQHF.